This T cell receptor (beta chain) originates from a study of Tregs in tolerant kidney transplant recipients. Only in-frame clones appear in the TCRdb table, and some are missing; sequencing was by immunoSEQ multiplex PCR. Among 240,000 or so clones listed, 65% to 85% were seen once. The CDR3 loop spans 15 amino acids. Trimming removed 4 bases at V and 3 bases at J, with 14 bases between. CDR1 is SGHNT, CDR2 YENEEA, per germline. V is TRBV11-3 and J is TRBJ2-3; maybe TRBD2 (5 bases). The specimen was CD4+ T cells from blood. The receptor was derived from a human donor in good health. The CDR3 spells CASSSSNRRTDTQYF. CDR3 DNA sequence: TGTGCCAGCAGCTCATCGAATAGGAGGACAGATACGCAGTATTTT.